This T cell receptor (beta chain) stems from a study of human T cells and chemical hapten exposure. Time point specified: patch test 2, 6 weeks after DPC sensitization. Documented treatment: therapeutic diphenylcyclopropenone sensitization with weekly scalp DPC. This clonotype was counted many times. Germline-derived CDR1 and CDR2 are SGHAT and FQNNGV. The CDR3 runs to 15 residues. With 4 bases clipped from V and 5 bases from J, the junction kept 3 bases outside the gene matches. TCRdb ran MiXCR on the RACE reads and lists one entry per CDR3 protein. Of under 450,000 distinct CDR3 sequences listed, more than 5% were seen once; the top ten hold about 5.4%.

The rearrangement joins TRBV11-2 to TRBJ2-2, with 11 bases matching TRBD2. This TCR was recovered from a woman aged 18-35 years with alopecia areata. Some clones in this sample may be carry-over from other donors' samples. The sample consisted of whole blood, taken in connection with sensitization to the hapten diphenylcyclopropenone (DPC). CDR3 nucleotides: TGTGCCAGCAGCTCCAGACTAGCGGGGACCGGGGAGCTGTTTTTT. Protein product: CASSSRLAGTGELFF.